Presented here are 2 T cell receptor beta chains from one specimen sequenced in a study of shared clonotypes between healthy human individuals. This table comes from immunoSEQ multiplex PCR, and its TCRdb copy is limited to in-frame clones, with some not included. The table shows about 960,000 clones, with around three quarters occurring only once. Input material: memory CD4+ T cells sorted from blood. The subset was: CD45RA-negative fraction. The origin of the receptors is a man between 18 and 29 years old in good health.

The V gene is TRBV6-5, the J gene TRBJ1-6; 8 positions agree with TRBD1. Germline V gene data show CDR1 as MNHEY and CDR2 as SVGAGI. CDR3 size: 14 residues. J was trimmed by 11 bases and V by 5 bases; bases with no gene match: 8. This chain's CDR3 is CASSTGQAVAPLHF. Here the CDR3 DNA reads TGTGCCAGCAGTACGGGACAGGCCGTGGCACCCCTCCACTTT.

The sample holds a few counts of this clone. This chain uses TRBV6-6 with TRBJ1-2, with 9 bases aligning to TRBD1. The V gene end was trimmed by 6 bases and the J gene end by 6 bases; junction bases not matched to a gene: 5. Germline V gene data show CDR1 as MNHNY and CDR2 as SVGAGI (reference sequence). This CDR3 contains 13 residues. DNA of the CDR3: TGTGCCAGCAGCCTCCGGGACAGGGATGGCTACACCTTC. The encoded protein is CASSLRDRDGYTF.